Listed below are T cell receptor beta chains from one sample, sequenced in a study of blood T cells in healthy people across ages. TCRdb itself ran the 5' RACE reads through MiXCR, one entry per CDR3 protein. The table has about 1,600,000 distinct CDR3 sequences, 42% seen once. Sequenced material: blood. These receptors all come from a woman aged 18-29 years in good health. CDR3s include the opening cysteine and the closing phenylalanine or tryptophan. Clone size is not always given. Where it is, it says once, few, many or a class for expanded clones.

>TRBV6-1|TRBJ1-1|NA
CASSELRAGTEAFF
>TRBV7-9|TRBJ2-7|NA
CASSLVFGEQYF
>TRBV20-1|NA|NA
CSAEMSGGYEQYF
>TRBV27|TRBJ2-1|NA
CASSLLRDRGINEQFF
>TRBV7-2|TRBJ2-3|many
CASSYSMSAGTDTQYF
>TRBV7-3|TRBJ1-2|NA
CASSPGSGNSYTF
>TRBV3-1|TRBJ2-7|few
CASSHSKPTGTSGVYFPYEQYF
>TRBV5-1|TRBJ2-1|few
CASSKLAGGPTYNEQFF
>TRBV11-2|TRBJ2-1|NA
CASTSADPGQGYNEQFF
>TRBV9|NA|NA
CASSVVASAYEQYF
>TRBV5-1|TRBJ2-5|many
CASSLASGVEETQYF
>TRBV30|TRBJ1-1|once
CAWGHQPGSEAFF
>TRBV20-1|TRBJ2-1|NA
CSARDPQRGNEQFF
>TRBV7-6|TRBJ2-5|few
CASSLVPSGKSVGQETQYF
>TRBV6-4|TRBJ2-1|NA
CASSDSVLAGYNEQFF
>TRBV20-1|TRBJ1-2|NA
CSARDRTENFGYTF
>TRBV18|TRBJ2-1|NA
CASSLLAGKWEYNEQFF
>TRBV20-1|TRBJ2-2|NA
CSAPLWAGELFF
>TRBV27|TRBJ1-5|once
CASSLSTRNQPQHF
>TRBV4-1|TRBJ2-2|NA
CASSQDLEGAGELFF
>TRBV2|NA|once
CASSLPPETQYF
>TRBV11-2|TRBJ2-3|few
CASRGDRGLTDTQYF
>TRBV20-1|TRBJ1-2|NA
CSARDSYGGYGYTF
>TRBV5-1|TRBJ2-3|NA
CASSLEGFSYTDTQYF
>TRBV21-1|TRBJ1-6|NA
CASSKLGHGNNSPLHF
>TRBV2|TRBJ1-1|NA
CAGSRQNMYTEAFF
>TRBV6-6|TRBJ2-5|NA
CASHLAGGGNEQYF
>TRBV7-9|TRBJ2-1|NA
CASSLTTAETVPRFF
>TRBV7-9|TRBJ2-2|NA
CASSRPVAELFF
>TRBV30|TRBJ1-2|NA
CAWSVWRDSRYGYTF
>TRBV20-1|TRBJ2-5|NA
CSAPHRNNEQYF
>TRBV5-5|TRBJ2-1|few
CARGEQRAELSYNEQFF
>TRBV29-1|TRBJ2-7|many
CSVVEGGYEQYF
>TRBV5-1|TRBJ1-2|few
CASSPWSSGYTF
>TRBV4-1|TRBJ2-7|few
CASSQVGGGTSVSEQYF
>TRBV3-1|TRBJ2-7|NA
CASKMGDEQYF
>TRBV28|TRBJ1-4|NA
CASSFSGGSEKLFF
>TRBV6-5|TRBJ2-2|NA
CASEKTGGAGELFF
>TRBV7-9|TRBJ1-4|NA
CASSPIEGSQKLFF
>TRBV2|TRBJ1-1|once
CASSELGQESGAFF
>TRBV2|TRBJ1-5|NA
CASSETRAFSNQPQHF
>TRBV29-1|TRBJ2-3|few
CSALSGTGGEYTQYF
>TRBV7-2|TRBJ2-7|many
CASGGGSYEQYF
>TRBV3-1|TRBJ2-7|NA
CASSQAPTEQYF
>TRBV29-1|TRBJ2-7|NA
CSVEDYEGAYEQYF
>TRBV25-1|TRBJ1-1|few
CASSGWEGPNTEAFF
>TRBV29-1|TRBJ2-7|NA
CSAAGLPYEQYF
>TRBV29-1|TRBJ2-1|few
CSVGTSAYNEQFF
>TRBV6-5|TRBJ2-2|many
CASSYGTGELFF
>TRBV18|TRBJ2-1|NA
CASSPWTGALYNEQFF